Below, 24 T cell receptor beta chains from the same sample are listed, as sequenced in a study of T-cell memory formation after mild COVID-19. TCRdb independently ran MiXCR on the 5' RACE reads; one entry per CDR3 protein. The sample records roughly 250,000 distinct CDR3 sequences, approximately 16% being singletons. The sequencing input was PBMCs or a T cell subset sorted from them (not recorded which). The receptors derive from a man in his late teens or twenties who had mild COVID-19 (a few samples of this study predate the infection). Cell type and time point are not known.

This clonotype was recorded a few times. The gene calls are TRBV7-9 and TRBJ2-2; D possibly matches TRBD1 or TRBD2 (5 bases each). Germline V gene data show CDR1 as SEHNR and CDR2 as FQNEAQ (reference sequence). The V and J ends lost 7 bases and 1 base respectively, with 16 bases between them. The CDR3 is 16 residues long. This CDR3 reads CASIILEGLNTGELFF. The CDR3 coding sequence is TGTGCCAGCATCATCCTCGAGGGGCTGAACACCGGGGAGCTGTTTTTT.

The gene calls are TRBV6-6 and TRBJ1-2; no clear D. The CDR3 is 13 residues long. Trimming left V 5 bases short and J 4 bases short, with 11 bases between. CDR1 and CDR2 from the germline V gene are MNHNY and SVGAGI (reference sequence). CDR3 residues: CASSLVEFYGYTF. In nucleotides, the CDR3 is TGTGCCAGCAGTCTGGTCGAGTTCTATGGCTACACCTTC.

This clonotype was found many times. The CDR3 spells CASSTGPIFEQYV. DNA of the CDR3: TGTGCCAGCAGTACGGGCCCTATCTTCGAGCAGTACGTC. This chain joins TRBV28 and TRBJ2-7; D is unresolved. V was clipped by 5 bases and J by 6 bases, with 14 bases between them. Looked up from germline, CDR1 is MDHEN and CDR2 is SYDVKM. The CDR3 is 13 residues long.

A few counts support this clonotype. DNA of the CDR3: TGTGCCAGCAGTACAGGACAGGGCGGCGAGACCCAGTACTTC. This gives the protein CASSTGQGGETQYF. This sequence joins TRBV6-6 and TRBJ2-5, with 8 bases fitting TRBD1. J lost 5 bases, V lost 5 bases, and 7 bases had no gene match. The CDR3 spans 14 residues. CDR1 MNHNY and CDR2 SVGAGI come from the germline V gene (reference sequence).

The rearrangement links TRBV7-2 to TRBJ1-2; D remains unclear. V dropped 5 bases and J dropped 8 bases, with 15 bases sitting between them. The germline V gene encodes CDR1 SGHTA and CDR2 FQGNSA. This CDR3 is built from 13 residues. The chain's CDR3 is CASSQKNPSGYTF. For the CDR3, the DNA is TGTGCCAGCAGCCAAAAAAACCCCTCCGGCTACACCTTC. Filled out from reference TRBV7-2 and TRBJ1-2, the complete variable domain reads GAGVSQSPSNKVTEKGKDVELRCDPISGHTALYWYRQSLGQGLEFLIYFQGNSAPDKSGLPSDRFSAERTGGSVSTLTIQRTQQEDSAVYLCASSQKNPSGYTFGSGTRLTVV.

This clonotype showed up just a few times. This rearrangement joins TRBV5-1 to TRBJ2-3, with 8 positions matching TRBD2. From germline, CDR1 is SGHRS and CDR2 YFSETQ. V dropped 4 bases and J dropped 1; count of bases not matched to a gene: 5. The CDR3 has 15 residues. The CDR3: CASSQGLVGTDTQYF. The CDR3 nucleotides are TGCGCCAGCAGCCAGGGACTAGTGGGCACAGATACGCAGTATTTT.

This chain connects TRBV7-2 to TRBJ1-6; 7 bases line up with TRBD1. CDR3 length equals 14 residues. Germline-derived CDR1 and CDR2 are SGHTA and FQGNSA. J gave up 7 bases and V 3 bases, and 3 bases lay outside the gene matches. The CDR3 sequence is CASSFDRANSPLHF. CDR3 bases: TGTGCCAGCAGCTTCGACAGGGCAAATTCACCCCTCCACTTT.

This clonotype was seen repeatedly, ten times or more. The V gene is TRBV5-1, the J gene TRBJ2-4; D is unclear. The CDR3 sequence is 14 residues long. Deletions cut 6 bases from V and 9 bases from J, with 19 bases between. Germline CDR1 is SGHRS and CDR2 is YFSETQ. The CDR3 protein is CASNPDASSGIQYF. CDR3 bases: TGCGCCAGCAACCCCGATGCATCCTCAGGCATTCAGTACTTC.

The chain recombines TRBV15 with TRBJ2-7; D might be TRBD1 or TRBD2, each matching 5 bases. The CDR3 is 14 amino acids. Trimming left V 1 base short and J 4 bases short, with 11 bases between. Germline CDR1 LNHNV, CDR2 YYDKDF (reference sequence). CDR3 region: CATSRVSGAYEQYF. CDR3 nucleotides: TGTGCCACCAGCAGAGTTTCCGGGGCATACGAGCAGTACTTC. Full variable domain (rest looked up from reference TRBV15 and TRBJ2-7): DAMVIQNPRYQVTQFGKPVTLSCSQTLNHNVMYWYQQKSSQAPKLLFHYYDKDFNNEADTPDNFQSRRPNTSFCFLDIRSPGLGDTAMYLCATSRVSGAYEQYFGPGTRLTVT.

This chain uses TRBV28 with TRBJ1-2, with a tentative D call TRBD1 (5 bases). This CDR3 is built from 10 residues. Trimming cost V 10 bases and J 5 bases, with 8 bases left between them. The germline V gene has CDR1 MDHEN and CDR2 SYDVKM. The DNA of the CDR3 is TGTGCCACAGGGCTTTATGGCTACACCTTC. It specifies CATGLYGYTF.

The J gene is TRBJ2-4, the V gene TRBV11-2; D not resolved. Germline loops: CDR1 SGHAT, CDR2 FQNNGV. The CDR3 covers 11 residues. V lost 6 bases and J 9 bases, leaving 9 bases between the germline ends. CDR3 in amino acids: CASSYYSIQYF. The DNA for the CDR3 is TGTGCCAGCAGTTACTATAGCATTCAGTACTTC.

This clonotype was counted between two and nine times. The V and J genes are TRBV20-1 and TRBJ1-1; a possible D gene is TRBD1 (5 bases). This CDR3 region has 16 residues. The V and J ends lost 6 bases and 5 bases respectively, with 25 bases between them. Germline-derived CDR1 and CDR2 are DFQATT and SNEGSKA (reference sequence). The CDR3 DNA sequence: TGCAGTGCCCTCAAGGGGAGGACTACTTACGGGACTGAAGCTTTCTTT. It specifies CSALKGRTTYGTEAFF.

This chain joins TRBV11-3 and TRBJ1-1; D is perhaps TRBD1 (6 bases). This CDR3 spans 14 amino acids. The ends were cut back, 3 bases at V and 1 base at J, with 9 bases in the middle. Germline V gives CDR1 SGHNT, CDR2 YENEEA. Here the CDR3 DNA reads TGTGCCAGCAGCTTCAGGGGCTCGAACACTGAAGCTTTCTTT. Its protein product is CASSFRGSNTEAFF.

This clonotype was observed a handful of times. This chain uses TRBV7-2 with TRBJ2-3; 10 positions match TRBD2. With V trimmed by 1 base and J by 6 bases, 1 base remained unmatched. The CDR3 contains 14 residues. Germline CDR1 is SGHTA and CDR2 is FQGNSA. The CDR3 bases are TGTGCCAGCAGCTTAGTTAGCGGGGGGGATACGCAGTATTTT. This translates into CASSLVSGGDTQYF.

The chain carries TRBV20-1 and TRBJ2-7; D unclear. The CDR3 consists of 13 residues. Looked up from germline, CDR1 is DFQATT and CDR2 is SNEGSKA (reference sequence). Trimming stripped 4 bases from V and 3 bases from J, with 13 bases between. Here the CDR3 DNA reads TGCAGTGCTACCGGACCAAACTACTACGAGCAGTACGTC. Residues: CSATGPNYYEQYV.

This clonotype was counted a few times. This chain uses TRBV5-1 with TRBJ2-7, with D uncertain. The ends were cut back, 2 bases at V and 6 bases at J, with 12 bases in the middle. Germline CDR1 is SGHRS and CDR2 is YFSETQ. The length of the CDR3 is 13 residues. CDR3 sequence: CASSLDFPGEQYV. Written as DNA, the CDR3 is TGCGCCAGCAGCTTAGATTTCCCGGGCGAGCAGTACGTC.

The sample holds a few counts of this clonotype. The chain has TRBV7-2 and TRBJ2-5; 11 bases align to TRBD2. CDR1 is SGHTA, CDR2 FQGNSA, per germline. Trimming removed 4 bases from V and 2 bases from J; junction bases left unmatched: 9. This CDR3 is 17 amino acids long. Here the CDR3 reads CASSSLAGGPSQETQYF. The CDR3 coding sequence is TGTGCCAGCAGCTCGTTAGCGGGGGGGCCGAGTCAAGAGACCCAGTACTTC.

This clonotype has only a few counts. The V call is TRBV7-9, the J call TRBJ1-5, with D unclear. The CDR3 extends over 15 amino acids. Germline V lookup: CDR1 SEHNR, CDR2 FQNEAQ (reference sequence). Deletions cut 6 bases from V and 1 base from J, with 13 bases between. This chain's CDR3 is CASSRDSGSNQPQHF. The CDR3 DNA reads TGTGCCAGCAGTCGTGACTCCGGGAGCAATCAGCCCCAGCATTTT.

The rearrangement links TRBV4-1 to TRBJ1-2; D unclear. CDR3 length: 16 residues. Looked up from germline, CDR1 is MGHRA and CDR2 is YSYEKL. Between the trimmed V and J ends, which lost 2 bases and 4 bases, there was a span of 17 bases. CDR3 protein: CASSQPGGEASYGYTF. The CDR3 nucleotides read TGCGCCAGCAGCCAACCGGGTGGGGAGGCATCCTATGGCTACACCTTC.

This clonotype was detected only a few times. The genes are TRBV7-3 and TRBJ2-5, with TRBD2 as a possible D gene (6 bases). Germline V lookup: CDR1 SGHTA, CDR2 FQGTGA. V lost 3 bases, J lost 0 bases, and 8 bases lay in between. The CDR3 runs 14 residues. CDR3 in amino acids: CASSFAGNQETQYF. The CDR3 bases are TGTGCCAGCAGCTTCGCGGGGAACCAAGAGACCCAGTACTTC.

The chain couples TRBV10-3 to TRBJ1-1; D is ambiguous. The CDR3 covers 15 residues. Germline V gene sequence: CDR1 ENHRY, CDR2 SYGVKD. The ends were cut back, 0 bases at V and 0 bases at J, with 8 bases in the middle. The CDR3 reads CAISESGSLNTEAFF. The CDR3 region has the DNA TGTGCCATCAGTGAGTCGGGCAGCCTGAACACTGAAGCTTTCTTT.

This clonotype came up a few times. V usage is TRBV6-5 and J usage is TRBJ1-1; no clear D. The V and J ends lost 0 bases and 4 bases respectively, with 9 bases between them. The germline CDR1 and CDR2 sequences are MNHEY and SVGAGI. The CDR3 length is 14 residues. CDR3 protein: CASSYSSGTTEAFF. The CDR3 bases are TGTGCCAGCAGTTACTCAAGTGGAACCACTGAAGCTTTCTTT.

This clonotype turned up a few times. This sequence joins TRBV9 and TRBJ1-1; 8 positions agree with TRBD1. The CDR3 length is 15 residues. With 6 bases clipped from V and 0 bases from J, the junction kept 7 bases outside the gene matches. Germline lookup yields CDR1 SGDLS and CDR2 YYNGEE. This chain's CDR3 is CASMPGQVMNTEAFF. In DNA, the CDR3 is TGTGCCAGCATGCCGGGACAGGTCATGAACACTGAAGCTTTCTTT. Based on the CDR3 plus reference TRBV9 and TRBJ1-1, the full variable domain is DSGVTQTPKHLITATGQRVTLRCSPRSGDLSVYWYQQSLDQGLQFLIQYYNGEERAKGNILERFSAQQFPDLHSELNLSSLELGDSALYFCASMPGQVMNTEAFFGQGTRLTVV.

This clonotype was counted between two and nine times. This chain connects TRBV4-1 to TRBJ2-3, with D uncertain. The V end was cut by 1 base, the J end by 5 bases, with 4 bases between. The CDR3 consists of 12 residues. Germline values: CDR1 MGHRA, CDR2 YSYEKL. CDR3 DNA: TGCGCCAGCAGCCAAGTGGTAGATACGCAGTATTTT. Its protein product is CASSQVVDTQYF.